These 2 T cell receptor beta chains came from one sample sequenced in a study of immune evolution from preneoplasia to lung adenocarcinoma listed by TCRdb under 2021. Library generation was performed with the immunoSEQ multiplex PCR assay. Entries here come from immuneACCESS through TCRdb and include only in-frame sequences with V and J called. Some clones fail to appear in such tables; in the studies checked, an unresolved V gene covers under half of the shortfall, and the cause of the remainder is unknown. The sample records 7,500 to 10,000 clones, around 83% of which are singletons. The top ten clonotypes cover 4.9% of the sample. The sample comprised FFPE minimally invasive lung adenocarcinoma tissue. Read against the paper, the sample's cell subset or site label means: micro-invasive lung adenocarcinoma (MIA). These receptors were obtained from a person between 65 and 80 years old with lung adenocarcinoma. Some clones in this sample may be carry-over from other donors' samples.

The CDR3 DNA is TGTGCCAGCAGTCGGGGGGGGAATGAAAAACTGTTTTTT. Translation: CASSRGGNEKLFF. The chain combines TRBV6-1 with TRBJ1-4, with D perhaps matching TRBD1 (5 bases). The V end was cut by 5 bases, the J end by 5 bases, with 9 bases between. The CDR3 loop spans 13 amino acids. Germline values: CDR1 MNHNS, CDR2 SASEGT.

V is TRBV18 and J is TRBJ2-3; no clear D. Germline V lookup: CDR1 KGHSH, CDR2 LQKENI. This CDR3 has 14 amino acids. The V and J ends lost 0 bases and 6 bases respectively, with 10 bases between them. CDR3 residues: CASSPPGPADTQYF. In nucleotides, the CDR3 is TGTGCCAGCTCACCACCTGGTCCGGCGGATACGCAGTATTTT.